This T cell receptor (beta chain) emerged from a study of blood T cell repertoires in COVID-19. Study-level background: Collection of acute and convalescent COVID-19 samples took place in the United States, Italy and Spain. The analysed material was cDNA or gDNA that came from T cells, B-cell-depleted T cells, or PBMCs.

This CDR3 contains 14 residues. The germline V and J ends were trimmed by 0 bases and 2 bases, with 9 bases remaining between them. CDR1 is SGHKS, CDR2 YYEKEE, per germline (reference sequence). Method: immunoSEQ multiplex PCR; TCRdb's copy keeps in-frame clones and lacks some. Of about 53,000 clones detected, approximately 82% appear once; the ten largest clones hold 11% to 15%. This receptor was taken from a human donor in a cohort sampled during active COVID-19. This sequence joins TRBV5-5 and TRBJ2-7; the D gene is possibly TRBD2 (6 bases). The sequencing sample was made of peripheral blood. The CDR3 sequence: CASSLAAGTYEQYF. The CDR3 DNA is TGTGCCAGCAGCTTGGCCGCGGGGACCTACGAGCAGTACTTC.